Listed below are T cell receptor beta chains from one sample, sequenced in a study of T cell changes during pregnancy in multiple sclerosis. The data were produced by immunoSEQ multiplex PCR, yet TCRdb's version contains in-frame clones alone and is incomplete. The sample records about 18,000 clones, 84% being singletons. Here the sequenced sample was CD8+ T cells from peripheral blood mononuclear cells, taken in the third trimester of pregnancy. These receptor sequences come from a female donor in good health, enrolled as a control in a pregnancy study. CDR3s include the opening cysteine and the closing phenylalanine or tryptophan. A D gene is named only where the DNA matches it firmly. Clone sizes are given selectively: once, few, many, or a class where the clone is expanded.

v_gene,abundance,d_gene,j_gene,len,CDR3nt,CDR3aa
TRBV7-2,.,.,TRBJ2-7,16,TGTGCCAGCAGCTTATGGGGCGGGGACTTTTCCTACGAGCAGTACTTC,CASSLWGGDFSYEQYF
TRBV6-4,.,TRBD2,TRBJ2-1,15,TGTGCCAGCAGTGTTCTAGCGGGAGGTAGAAATGAGCAGTTCTTC,CASSVLAGGRNEQFF
TRBV7-7,.,TRBD2,TRBJ2-5,15,TGTGCTAGCAGCTTCCTAAGCGGGGTCCAAGAGACCCAGTACTTC,CASSFLSGVQETQYF
TRBV19,few,TRBD1,TRBJ1-1,14,TGTGCCAGTAGTGATGACAGGGGGAGCGGTGAAGCTTTCTTT,CASSDDRGSGEAFF
TRBV4-2,medium-sized,.,TRBJ2-7,16,TGTGCCAGCAGCCAGAATGCCAGAGGGTCGGGCTACGAGCAGTACTTC,CASSQNARGSGYEQYF
TRBV5-1,few,.,TRBJ1-1,13,TGCGCCAGCAGCTTGGCTTTTAACACTGAAGCTTTCTTT,CASSLAFNTEAFF
TRBV27,.,.,TRBJ2-7,13,TGTGCCAGCAGTTTCGGACTAAACTACGAGCAGTACTTC,CASSFGLNYEQYF
TRBV27,.,.,TRBJ2-5,14,TGTGCCAGCAGACCGGACACATACCAAGAGACCCAGTACTTC,CASRPDTYQETQYF
TRBV29-1,few,TRBD2,TRBJ2-1,12,TGCAGCGTTGAGGCGCGGGGGGTCGAGCAGTTCTTC,CSVEARGVEQFF
TRBV7-4,few,TRBD2,TRBJ2-7,15,TGTGCCAGCAGGCACGGACTAGCGTGCCTTCACGAGCAGTACTTC,CASRHGLACLHEQYF
TRBV7-9,.,.,TRBJ1-1,13,TGTGCCAGCAGGTCGCCTAGCGGCACTGAAGCTTTCTTT,CASRSPSGTEAFF
TRBV25-1,once,.,TRBJ1-1,13,TGTGCCAGCAGTGACTGGGAGGAGACTGAAGCTTTCTTT,CASSDWEETEAFF
TRBV14,.,TRBD2,TRBJ2-1,15,TGTGCCAGCAGCCAACCTAGCGGGCCGTACAATGAGCAGTTCTTC,CASSQPSGPYNEQFF
TRBV6-5,.,.,TRBJ2-7,16,TGTGCCAGCAGTTACTCAGACCGGGATGACTCCTACGAGCAGTACTTC,CASSYSDRDDSYEQYF
TRBV7-6,.,.,TRBJ1-2,13,TGTGCCAGCAGCTTAGGAGGGAACTATGGCTACACCTTC,CASSLGGNYGYTF
TRBV7-9,.,.,TRBJ2-7,14,TGTGCCAGCAGCGGCCGGGACTGGACCTACGAGCAGTACTTC,CASSGRDWTYEQYF
TRBV4-2,few,.,TRBJ1-1,13,TGTGCCAGCAGCCAAGGACAGAACACTGAAGCTTTCTTT,CASSQGQNTEAFF
TRBV5-5,.,TRBD2,TRBJ2-1,13,TGTGCCAGCAGCGCCGGACTAGTCATCGAGCAGTTCTTC,CASSAGLVIEQFF
TRBV5-6,.,.,TRBJ1-5,15,TGTGCCAGCAGCTCGATTGGGCGTAGCAATCAGCCCCAGCATTTT,CASSSIGRSNQPQHF
TRBV29-1,.,TRBD1,TRBJ2-4,14,TGCAGCGTTGAAACGGGACAGGGGAGGCACATTCAGTACTTC,CSVETGQGRHIQYF
TRBV10-3,.,.,TRBJ2-5,10,TGTGCCATCGGAGACGGGACCCAGTACTTC,CAIGDGTQYF
TRBV28,.,TRBD1,TRBJ2-3,14,TGTGCCAGTTTGGGGGGACAGGGTCTCGATACGCAGTATTTT,CASLGGQGLDTQYF
TRBV27,.,.,TRBJ1-2,18,TGTGCCAGCAGTTTATTAGACCCTTCAGGGGCTTTTAACTATGGCTACACCTTC,CASSLLDPSGAFNYGYTF
TRBV7-9,.,TRBD1,TRBJ1-1,16,TGTGCCAGCAGCTTTTCTGGCGAGGGGGCGAACACTGAAGCTTTCTTT,CASSFSGEGANTEAFF
TRBV4-1,.,.,TRBJ1-2,16,TGCGCCAGCAGCCAAGAGTTGGGGGGGACAAACTATGGCTACACCTTC,CASSQELGGTNYGYTF